The source of this T cell receptor (beta chain) is a study of blood T cell repertoires in COVID-19 (dated by TCRdb to 2020 to 2021). In the study overall: The collaborator samples originated in the United States, Italy and Spain and spanned the acute and convalescent phases of COVID-19. A freely available public database, intended as a resource for researchers studying the immune response to SARS-CoV-2, is where the repertoires were released. Where available, HLA class I and class II types were taken from metadata supplied by the sample provider and were not determined by assay-based typing. The prospective study material was composed of cDNA or gDNA derived from T cells, B-cell-depleted T cells, or PBMCs. Samples came from the ongoing ImmuneRACE study (first 160 participants) plus 1,254 subjects from 6 global collaborators. The sample metadata nearly always contained a de-identified subject ID, COVID-19 status, age in years and sex. Deeply sampled blood TCRbeta repertoires from subjects exposed to, actively infected with, or recovered from COVID-19 were included in the dataset.

Collaborating institutions collected whole blood in K2EDTA tubes following their own protocols. For TCRbeta analysis, collaborators shipped samples in one of three forms: frozen whole blood, isolated PBMCs, or DNA extracted from either of those sample types. Concerning this clone itself: There is no known antigen for this receptor. Base qualities are not at hand, and no much larger clone is one base apart.

The CDR3 holds 16 amino acids from the cysteine to the phenylalanine. The sequence is cut down to CDR3 DNA, 48 bases in frame from base 1. Reading the germline V gene gives CDR1 SGHTA and CDR2 FQGTGA. The V end gives up 3 bases and the J end 4 bases, leaving 6 bases in the junction not matched to a gene. TCRbeta CDR3 regions were amplified from genomic DNA by means of the immunoSEQ Assay, a bias-controlled multiplex PCR. The authors processed their data as follows. The number of nucleated cells in each sample was estimated from the amplification of reference gene primers within the assay. Sequence reads were collapsed and filtered to measure the absolute abundance of every unique TCRbeta CDR3 rearrangement. For each sample, productive Simpson clonality was calculated as the square root of Simpson's diversity index over productive rearrangements. TCRdb took this table from immuneACCESS and kept in-frame rearrangements with V and J called. Such tables lack part of the clones; where checked against another copy, unresolved V genes explain under half of the gap, and the rest is unexplained. The DNA gave D and trimming, while V, J and clone size come from that table. This sample has 40,000 to 50,000 clones in its table, and roughly 91% of those were observed once. The top ten clones comprise 4.8% of the sample.

On the study overall, not on this receptor specifically: The amount of clinical and demographic metadata varied by source and participant and was provided uncurated.

The rearranged chain carries TRBV7-3 and TRBJ2-2, with 9 central nucleotides matching TRBD2. What was sequenced was peripheral blood. The receptor comes from a human donor in a cohort sampled during active COVID-19. The CDR3 reads CASSLIAGAVTGELFF. The DNA is as follows: TGTGCCAGCAGCTTGATAGCGGGAGCGGTCACCGGGGAGCTGTTTTTT.